A single sample is the source of the 23 T cell receptor beta chains below, sequenced in a study of T cell responses to AZD1222 COVID-19 vaccine. Profiled with immunoSEQ multiplex PCR; TCRdb holds only in-frame clones, not every one. This table holds approximately 90,000 clones, roughly 89% found once. The material was peripheral blood, obtained on day 0 of AZD1222 vaccination. The receptors here all came from an adult in good health.

This chain uses TRBV27 with TRBJ1-5; D not certain. Germline V gene data show CDR1 as MNHEY and CDR2 as SMNVEV (reference sequence). V gave up 4 bases and J gave up 0 bases, with 16 bases separating them. The CDR3 runs 17 residues. The chain's CDR3 is CASSSAAAPYSNQPQHF. CDR3 nucleotide sequence: TGTGCCAGCAGTTCAGCCGCGGCCCCCTATAGCAATCAGCCCCAGCATTTT.

This clone was seen just once. The V call is TRBV6-2 or TRBV6-3, the J call TRBJ2-6; D might be TRBD1 (5 bases). V lost 6 bases, J lost 1 base, and 10 bases lay in between. CDR1 is MNHEY, CDR2 SVGEGT, per germline. The CDR3 has 15 amino acids. The CDR3 spells CASSEAGSGANVLTF. The CDR3 DNA reads TGTGCCAGCAGCGAAGCAGGGTCTGGGGCCAACGTCCTGACTTTC.

This chain uses TRBV6-4 with TRBJ2-2; D may be TRBD1 or TRBD2 (6 bases each). The V gene's germline CDR1 is MRHNA and CDR2 SNTAGT. Trimming took off 6 bases at V and 3 bases at J, with 11 bases between the two ends. The length of the CDR3 is 14 residues. Here the CDR3 reads CASSGRQDTGELFF. CDR3 coding DNA: TGTGCCAGCAGCGGGAGACAGGACACCGGGGAGCTGTTTTTT.

The gene calls are TRBV18 and TRBJ2-5; D possibly matches TRBD1 or TRBD2 (5 bases each). CDR3 size: 14 residues. V was cut by 3 bases and J by 2 bases, with 10 bases left in between. Germline values: CDR1 KGHSH, CDR2 LQKENI. CDR3 coding DNA: TGTGCCAGCTCACCTCCGGGGCAGCAAGAGACCCAGTACTTC. Protein: CASSPPGQQETQYF.

This chain links TRBV12-3 or TRBV12-4 with TRBJ2-5, with D hard to call. There are 13 residues in the CDR3. Deletions cut 8 bases from V and 3 bases from J, with 13 bases between. In DNA, the CDR3 is TGTGCCAGCCTAGTGGGGAATGAAGAGACCCAGTACTTC. It codes for CASLVGNEETQYF.

The chain recombines TRBV19 with TRBJ2-2; D not certain. From germline, CDR1 is LNHDA and CDR2 SQIVND (reference sequence). Trimming left V 3 bases short and J 3 bases short, with 17 bases between. This CDR3 has 17 amino acids. The CDR3 DNA reads as TGTGCCAGTAGTATGGTGGGTGTGGGCGAGTACACCGGGGAGCTGTTTTTT. It is translated as CASSMVGVGEYTGELFF.

The V gene is TRBV5-4, the J gene TRBJ2-4, with 8 bases matching TRBD2. V gave up 4 bases and J gave up 7 bases; unmatched junction bases: 10. Germline V gives CDR1 SGHNT, CDR2 YYREEE (reference sequence). The CDR3 spans 15 residues. The CDR3 DNA is TGTGCCAGCAGCACAAGCGACTCGGGGGGGAACATTCAGTACTTC. Its translation: CASSTSDSGGNIQYF.

The V and J genes are TRBV6-2 or TRBV6-3 and TRBJ2-2; tentatively, D is TRBD1 (8 bases). This CDR3 is 16 amino acids long. Germline CDR1 reads MNHEY; CDR2 reads SVGEGT. Trimming removed 5 bases from V and 7 bases from J, with 20 bases in between. The CDR3 loop is CASSTDREGYGGELFF. The CDR3 DNA follows: TGTGCCAGCAGTACGGACAGGGAGGGGTACGGCGGGGAGCTGTTTTTT.

V and J are TRBV7-9 and TRBJ1-5, with D unresolved. V was shortened by 5 bases and J by 3 bases, with 11 bases between the two germline ends. Germline V gene sequence: CDR1 SEHNR, CDR2 FQNEAQ (reference sequence). The CDR3 is made up of 14 amino acids. The CDR3 nucleotides are TGTGCCAGCAGCCCTGACACCTACAATCAGCCCCAGCATTTT. Amino acids: CASSPDTYNQPQHF.

CDR3 in DNA: TGCGCCAGCAGCTTGGGCTGGGATCGTAATAATCAGCCCCAGCATTTT. As protein: CASSLGWDRNNQPQHF. The gene calls are TRBV5-1 and TRBJ1-5; no definite D call. CDR3 size: 16 residues. Trimming left V 0 bases short and J 4 bases short, with 14 bases between. CDR1 and CDR2 (germline): SGHRS, YFSETQ.

This chain joins TRBV19 and TRBJ1-5; D unresolved. CDR1 and CDR2 (germline): LNHDA, SQIVND (reference sequence). The CDR3 runs 14 residues. V gave up 7 bases and J gave up 6 bases, with 16 bases separating them. CDR3 region: CASMTTRTTQPQHF. In DNA form, the CDR3 reads TGTGCCAGTATGACGACACGTACGACTCAGCCCCAGCATTTT.

The chain combines TRBV7-9 with TRBJ1-2; D might be TRBD1 (6 bases). Germline CDR1 reads SEHNR; CDR2 reads FQNEAQ (reference sequence). The CDR3 consists of 15 residues. Trimming removed 3 bases from V and 8 bases from J, with 19 bases in between. The CDR3 DNA is TGTGCCAGCAGCTTCCACACGGCAGGGGATGGGGGCTACACCTTC. Translating gives CASSFHTAGDGGYTF.

This sequence joins TRBV19 and TRBJ2-7; no clear D. The CDR3 runs 11 residues. With 3 bases removed from V and 3 bases from J, the gap between germline ends came to 3 bases. Germline CDR1 reads LNHDA; CDR2 reads SQIVND (reference sequence). In DNA, the CDR3 is TGTGCCAGTAGTATGGGCTACGAGCAGTACTTC. It codes for CASSMGYEQYF. Variable domain in full (rest from reference TRBV19 and TRBJ2-7): DGGITQSPKYLFRKEGQNVTLSCEQNLNHDAMYWYRQDPGQGLRLIYYSQIVNDFQKGDIAEGYSVSREKKESFPLTVTSAQKNPTAFYLCASSMGYEQYFGPGTRLTVT.

The rearrangement joins TRBV5-1 to TRBJ1-1; no definite D call. This CDR3 is built from 15 residues. The germline V gene encodes CDR1 SGHRS and CDR2 YFSETQ. Trimming took 0 bases from V and 0 from J, leaving 9 bases between them. Written as DNA, the CDR3 is TGCGCCAGCAGCTTGGCCTCAGATTTGAACACTGAAGCTTTCTTT. It translates to CASSLASDLNTEAFF.

The gene calls are TRBV2 and TRBJ1-6; the match to TRBD1 covers 7 bases. CDR3 length equals 18 residues. Germline CDR1 SNHLY, CDR2 FYNNEI. J was trimmed by 7 bases and V by 4 bases; bases with no gene match: 16. The CDR3 protein is CASSANSGGKSTNSPLHF. CDR3 nucleotides: TGTGCCAGCAGTGCTAACTCAGGGGGGAAAAGCACCAATTCACCCCTCCACTTT.

The chain couples TRBV19 to TRBJ1-6; 12 positions agree with TRBD1. Germline V lookup: CDR1 LNHDA, CDR2 SQIVND (reference sequence). V shed 5 bases, J shed 10 bases, and the junction held 9 bases outside the gene matches. This CDR3 comprises 16 residues. The CDR3 DNA follows: TGTGCCAGTAGTGCCGGGACAGGGGGCCTCTGGTCACCCCTCCACTTT. Protein product: CASSAGTGGLWSPLHF.

This chain connects TRBV7-2 to TRBJ2-7, with 7 bases aligning to TRBD2. The CDR3 is 15 residues long. The V gene end was trimmed by 5 bases and the J gene end by 0 bases; junction bases not matched to a gene: 7. Per the germline V gene, CDR1 is SGHTA and CDR2 is FQGNSA. The DNA of the CDR3 is TGTGCCAGCAGCGTAAGCGGGACGATCTCCTACGAGCAGTACTTC. This codes for CASSVSGTISYEQYF.

This chain connects TRBV21-1 to TRBJ2-7. TRBV21-1 is a listed pseudogene. The CDR3 is 13 residues long. CDR3 in DNA: TGTGCCAGCAGCGGGCCTAGCTCCTACGAGCAGTACTTC. Amino acids: CASSGPSSYEQYF.

This chain links TRBV29-1 with TRBJ2-5; 11 bases are a match to TRBD2. The V gene's germline CDR1 is SQVTM and CDR2 ANQGSEA. The CDR3 extends over 14 amino acids. J gave up 9 bases and V 6 bases, and 12 bases lay outside the gene matches. The CDR3 DNA sequence: TGCAGCGTAGCTCTAGCGGGGGGCCAGGTAGCCCAGTACTTC. It codes for CSVALAGGQVAQYF.

The chain is built from TRBV5-1 and TRBJ1-1; TRBD1 aligns across 10 bases. There are 18 residues in the CDR3. V dropped 4 bases and J dropped 4; count of bases not matched to a gene: 16. Germline CDR1 is SGHRS and CDR2 is YFSETQ. In DNA, the CDR3 is TGCGCCAGCAGCCTCAGGTCCCCGTCGGGACAGGGGAGCACTGAAGCTTTCTTT. Residues: CASSLRSPSGQGSTEAFF.

This clone was found a few times. The rearrangement joins TRBV29-1 to TRBJ1-3; D remains ambiguous. The germline V gene has CDR1 SQVTM and CDR2 ANQGSEA. V lost 5 bases to trimming and J lost 8 bases, with 16 bases between them. The CDR3 consists of 13 residues. CDR3 sequence reads: CSVFTVLMDTIYF. The CDR3, as DNA: TGCAGCGTTTTTACTGTTCTCATGGACACCATATATTTT.

This sequence joins TRBV7-8 and TRBJ2-2; 9 positions match TRBD2. This CDR3 is built from 18 residues. The V and J ends lost 1 base and 0 bases, in that order; junction bases with no gene match: 6. From germline, CDR1 is SGHVS and CDR2 FQNEAQ. The CDR3 sequence is CASSLEVAGAANTGELFF. The CDR3 DNA reads as TGTGCCAGCAGCTTAGAGGTAGCGGGAGCCGCGAACACCGGGGAGCTGTTTTTT.

The chain links TRBV2 to TRBJ1-5, with D unclear. Trimming took off 2 bases at V and 3 bases at J, with 5 bases between the two ends. There are 13 residues in the CDR3. The germline CDR1 and CDR2 sequences are SNHLY and FYNNEI. The CDR3 sequence: CASSERNNQPQHF. CDR3 bases: TGTGCCAGCAGTGAACGAAACAATCAGCCCCAGCATTTT.